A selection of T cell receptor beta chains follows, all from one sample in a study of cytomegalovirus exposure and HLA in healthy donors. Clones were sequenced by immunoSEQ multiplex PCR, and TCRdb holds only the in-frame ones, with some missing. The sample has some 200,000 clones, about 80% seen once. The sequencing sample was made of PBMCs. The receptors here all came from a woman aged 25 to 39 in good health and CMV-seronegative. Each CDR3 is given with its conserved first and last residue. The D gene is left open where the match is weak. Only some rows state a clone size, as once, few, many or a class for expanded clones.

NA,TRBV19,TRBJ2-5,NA,TGTGCCAGTAGTCCAGGGCCTAGTATGGAGACCCAGTACTTC,CASSPGPSMETQYF
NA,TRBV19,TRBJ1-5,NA,TGTGCCAGTAGTATAGATATCTTGGGCCAATATCAGCCCCAGCATTTT,CASSIDILGQYQPQHF
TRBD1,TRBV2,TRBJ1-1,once,TGTGCCAGCACTACGAGGACAGGGGTCATGAACACTGAAGCTTTCTTT,CASTTRTGVMNTEAFF
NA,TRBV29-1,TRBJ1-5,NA,TGCAGCGTTGGAGGAGGGAATCAGCCCCAGCATTTT,CSVGGGNQPQHF
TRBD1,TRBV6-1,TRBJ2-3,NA,TGTGCCAGCAGTGGACAGGGGTTCACAGATACGCAGTATTTT,CASSGQGFTDTQYF
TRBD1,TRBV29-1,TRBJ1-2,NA,TGCAGCGTTGACCCCCGAGGGGGCTTTGGCTACACCTTC,CSVDPRGGFGYTF
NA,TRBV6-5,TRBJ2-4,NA,TGTGCCAGTACCACAGGTACCCAAGCCCTTCAGTACTTC,CASTTGTQALQYF
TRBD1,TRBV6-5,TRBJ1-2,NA,TGTGCCAGCAGGACACCGGGACAGGGGGCGCGCGGCTACACCTTC,CASRTPGQGARGYTF
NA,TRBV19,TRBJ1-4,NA,TGTGCCAGTAGTATACCCGCGGGAACTAATGAAAAACTGTTTTTT,CASSIPAGTNEKLFF
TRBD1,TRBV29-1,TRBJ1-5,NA,TGCAGCGCCCTGACAGGGGGCCTCAATCAGCCCCAGCATTTT,CSALTGGLNQPQHF
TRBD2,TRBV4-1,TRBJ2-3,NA,TGCGCCAGCAGCCGGACGGGCGGGAGGACAGATACGCAGTATTTT,CASSRTGGRTDTQYF
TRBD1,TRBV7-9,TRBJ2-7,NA,TGTGCCAGCAGCTTTCGGCCGGGGACAGGCGAAACTTCCTACGAGCAGTACTTC,CASSFRPGTGETSYEQYF
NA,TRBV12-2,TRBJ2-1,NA,TGTGCAAGTCGTGTTTCGGGACAGGGGGACAATGAGCAGTTCTTC,CASRVSGQGDNEQFF
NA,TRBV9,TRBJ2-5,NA,TGTGCCAGCAGCGCTCGGCGGGGGACCCAGTACTTC,CASSARRGTQYF
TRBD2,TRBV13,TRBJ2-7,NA,TGTGCCAGCAGCTTAGGCCTTAATAGACTAGCGGTCTACGAGCAGTACTTC,CASSLGLNRLAVYEQYF
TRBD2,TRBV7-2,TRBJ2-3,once,TGTGCCAGCATGTATAATGGAGCGGGGAACACAGATACGCAGTATTTT,CASMYNGAGNTDTQYF
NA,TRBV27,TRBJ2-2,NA,TGTGCCAGCAGCCAGCTAGTGTCCGGGGAGCTGTTTTTT,CASSQLVSGELFF
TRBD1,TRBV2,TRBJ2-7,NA,TGTGCCAGCAGTGAAAGCAACAGGGGTTTCGGCTTC,CASSESNRGFGF
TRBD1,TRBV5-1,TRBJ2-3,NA,TGCGCCAGCAGCCAACCCAGGGGGCAAGCGTTTAGCACAGATACGCAGTATTTT,CASSQPRGQAFSTDTQYF
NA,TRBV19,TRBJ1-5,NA,TGTGCCAGTAGTAGCGACAGGATGAGCAATCAGCCCCAGCATTTT,CASSSDRMSNQPQHF
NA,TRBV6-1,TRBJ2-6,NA,TGTGCCAGCAGTGAAGCTAATTCTGGGGCCAACGGCCTGACTTTC,CASSEANSGANGLTF
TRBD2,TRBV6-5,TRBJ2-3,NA,TGTGCCAGCAGTCCCACTAGCGGGAACACAGATACGCAGTATTTT,CASSPTSGNTDTQYF
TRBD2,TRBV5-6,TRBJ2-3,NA,TGTGCCAGCAGTAGACCGGGACTAGCGGGGAGCACAGATACGCAGTATTTT,CASSRPGLAGSTDTQYF
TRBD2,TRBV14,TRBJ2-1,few,TGTGCCAGCAGCCAAAGGACTAGCGGGTACAATGAGCAGTTCTTC,CASSQRTSGYNEQFF
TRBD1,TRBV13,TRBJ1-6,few,TGCGCCAGCAGCCAAGATGGGACAGATAATTCACCCCTCCACTTT,CASSQDGTDNSPLHF
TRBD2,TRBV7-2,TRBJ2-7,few,TGTGCCAGCAGCCCGGGGGGCTACGAGCAGTACTTC,CASSPGGYEQYF
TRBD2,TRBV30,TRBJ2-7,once,TGTGCCTGGCGACGCCCAAGGACTAGCGGTTCCTACGAGCAGTACTTC,CAWRRPRTSGSYEQYF
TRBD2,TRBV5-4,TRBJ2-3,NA,TGTGCCAGCAGCCCGGGGGGGCCAGGGGTAACAGATACGCAGTATTTT,CASSPGGPGVTDTQYF
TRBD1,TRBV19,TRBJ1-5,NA,TGTGCCAGTAGTGACAGGGGGTATCAGCCCCAGCATTTT,CASSDRGYQPQHF
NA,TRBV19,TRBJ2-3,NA,TGTGCCAGTAGTATGGGTACCGGGAGAAATACGCAGTATTTT,CASSMGTGRNTQYF
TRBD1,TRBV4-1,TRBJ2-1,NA,TGCGCCAGCAGCCGATTGACAGGGGGCGTCGGGAATGAGCAGTTCTTC,CASSRLTGGVGNEQFF
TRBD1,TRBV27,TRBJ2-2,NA,TGTGCCAGCCATGGACAGGGGGCGGCCACCGGGGAGCTGTTTTTT,CASHGQGAATGELFF
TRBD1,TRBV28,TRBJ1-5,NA,TGTGCCAGCAGTTTATTTAGTCAGGGGGCTAGGCAGCCCCAGCATTTT,CASSLFSQGARQPQHF
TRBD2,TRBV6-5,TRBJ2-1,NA,TGTGCCAGCAGTTACAGCGGGGGGGCTAATGAGCAGTTCTTC,CASSYSGGANEQFF
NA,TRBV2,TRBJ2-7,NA,TGTGCCAGCAGTGATCGGGGGTTCAACGAGCAGTACTTC,CASSDRGFNEQYF
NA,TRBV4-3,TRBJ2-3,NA,TGCGCCAGCAGCCAAGGAATACAGGTCAGCACAGATACGCAGTATTTT,CASSQGIQVSTDTQYF
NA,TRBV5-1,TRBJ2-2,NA,TGCGCCAGCAGCTTCGGACAGTCCACCGGGGAGCTGTTTTTT,CASSFGQSTGELFF
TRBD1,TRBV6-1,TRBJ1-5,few,TGTGCCAGCAGTGAAAACAGGGGAAATCAGCCCCAGCATTTT,CASSENRGNQPQHF
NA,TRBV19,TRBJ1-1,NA,TGTGCCAGTAGTATTGGTCGTGGACAGAACACTGAAGCTTTCTTT,CASSIGRGQNTEAFF
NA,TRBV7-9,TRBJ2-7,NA,TGTGCCAGCAGCTTCACCACAAGAAAATCCTACGAGCAGTACTTC,CASSFTTRKSYEQYF
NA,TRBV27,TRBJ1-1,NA,TGTGCCAGCAGTCCCGGGATTACATCGAACACTGAAGCTTTCTTT,CASSPGITSNTEAFF
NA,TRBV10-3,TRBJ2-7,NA,TGTGCCGTGGGGGGACAGACAACCTACGAGCAGTACTTC,CAVGGQTTYEQYF